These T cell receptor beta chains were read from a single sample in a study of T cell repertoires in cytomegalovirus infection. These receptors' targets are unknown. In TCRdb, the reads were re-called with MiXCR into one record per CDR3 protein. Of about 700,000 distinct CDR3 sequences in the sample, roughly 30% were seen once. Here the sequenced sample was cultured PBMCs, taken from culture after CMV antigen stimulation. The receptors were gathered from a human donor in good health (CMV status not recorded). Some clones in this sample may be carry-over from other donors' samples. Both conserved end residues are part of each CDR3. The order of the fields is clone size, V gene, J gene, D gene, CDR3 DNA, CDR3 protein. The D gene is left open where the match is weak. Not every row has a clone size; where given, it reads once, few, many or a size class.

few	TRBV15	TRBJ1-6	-	TGTGCCACCAGCAGAGATCGGGGGGCCTATTCACCCCTCCACTTT	CATSRDRGAYSPLHF
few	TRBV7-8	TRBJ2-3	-	TGTGCCAGCAGCTTCCGTTGGAAGCAGAAGCACACAGATACGCAGTATTTT	CASSFRWKQKHTDTQYF
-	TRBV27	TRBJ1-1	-	TGTGCCAGCAGTTGGCAGGAGAACACCGAAGCTTTCTTT	CASSWQENTEAFF
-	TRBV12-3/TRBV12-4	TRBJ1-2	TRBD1	TGTGCCAGCAGTGCCCTCGGCGGGACAGGGTCGAATGGCTACACCTTC	CASSALGGTGSNGYTF
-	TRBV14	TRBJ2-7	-	TGTGCCAGCAGCAAAGGCCCCACAGGACCCCCCGGGGACGAGCAGTACTTC	CASSKGPTGPPGDEQYF
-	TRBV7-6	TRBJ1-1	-	TGTGCCAGCAGCGCAAGTGGCGGGGTCGCTGAAGCTTTCTTT	CASSASGGVAEAFF
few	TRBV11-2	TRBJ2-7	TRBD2	TGTGCCAGCAGCGCGCAGGGACTAGCGAGCCCTGGGGAGCAGTACTTC	CASSAQGLASPGEQYF
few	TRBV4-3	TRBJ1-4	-	TGCGCCAGCAGCCAGGCAAGGAATGAAAAACTGTTTTTT	CASSQARNEKLFF
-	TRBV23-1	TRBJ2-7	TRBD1	TGCGCCAGCAGACCGGGCGGGACAGGGTCCTACGAGCAGTACTTC	CASRPGGTGSYEQYF
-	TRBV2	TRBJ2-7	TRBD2	TGTGCCAGCAGTCCAGCTAGCGGGGGTTACGAGCAGTACTTC	CASSPASGGYEQYF
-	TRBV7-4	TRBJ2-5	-	TGTGCCAGCAGCGAGACAAACTTGGAGACCCAGTACTTC	CASSETNLETQYF
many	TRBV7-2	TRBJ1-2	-	TGTGCCAGCAGCTTCACCAACGGTGGCTACACCTTC	CASSFTNGGYTF
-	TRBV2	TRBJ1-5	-	TGTGCCAGCAGTGATGCCCCGGGCAATCAGCCCCAGCATTTT	CASSDAPGNQPQHF
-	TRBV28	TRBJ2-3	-	TGTGCCAGCAGTTTGCCAGGGGCACCCACAGATACGCAGTATTTT	CASSLPGAPTDTQYF
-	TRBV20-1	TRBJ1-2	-	TGCAGTGCTAGAGATGAGGGGCGTCCCTATGGCTACACCTTC	CSARDEGRPYGYTF
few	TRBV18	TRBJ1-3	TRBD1	TGTGCCAGCGCGGGACAGACGGTGGACACCATATATTTT	CASAGQTVDTIYF
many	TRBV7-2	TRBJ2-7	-	TGTGCCAGCAGCCCGCGACTAGTCGGGTACGAGCAGTACTTC	CASSPRLVGYEQYF
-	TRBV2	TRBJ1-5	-	TGTGCCAGCACGGCAGAAGGGGCGATTCAGCCCCAGCATTTT	CASTAEGAIQPQHF
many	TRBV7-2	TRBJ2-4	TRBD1	TGTGCCAGCAGCTTAAACCCGGGACAGGTCGGCATTCAGTACTTC	CASSLNPGQVGIQYF
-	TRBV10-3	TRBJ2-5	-	TGTGCCATCAGTGGTGAGGGCTTTCGGGTAGAGACCCAGTACTTC	CAISGEGFRVETQYF
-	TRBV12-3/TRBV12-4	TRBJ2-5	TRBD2	TGTGCCAGCACCCTAGCAGCGGGGGAAACCCAGTACTTC	CASTLAAGETQYF
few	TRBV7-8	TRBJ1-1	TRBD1	TGTGCCAGCAGCGCCGGGACAGGGGGCCGGGTAGCTTTCTTT	CASSAGTGGRVAFF
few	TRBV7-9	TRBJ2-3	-	TGTGCCAGCAGCTTAGCGACCGGGGGACGCTCAGATACGCAGTATTTT	CASSLATGGRSDTQYF
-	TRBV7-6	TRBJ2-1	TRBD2	TGTGCCAGCAGCTTATACCGAACTAGCGACTACAATGAGCAGTTCTTC	CASSLYRTSDYNEQFF
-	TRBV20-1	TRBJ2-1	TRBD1	TGCAGTGCTAGTGTAGTACAGGGGGTACTCTATGGTGAGCAGTTCTTC	CSASVVQGVLYGEQFF
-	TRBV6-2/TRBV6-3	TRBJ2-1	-	TGTGCCAGCAGTTACGGGCTGCGCCCCGGTGAGCAGTTCTTC	CASSYGLRPGEQFF
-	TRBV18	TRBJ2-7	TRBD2	TGTGCCAGCTCACCACTTCCCCCCGGGGGGGATTACGAGCAGTACTTC	CASSPLPPGGDYEQYF
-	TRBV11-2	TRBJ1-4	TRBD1	TGTGCCAGCAGCTTTTCGGGACAGATTAATGAAAAACTGTTTTTT	CASSFSGQINEKLFF
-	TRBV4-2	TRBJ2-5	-	TGTGCCAGCAGCCAGGGGGGACAGCTCCAAGAGACCCAGTACTTC	CASSQGGQLQETQYF
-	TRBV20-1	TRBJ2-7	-	TGCAGTGCTAGGCTGTACGAGCAGTACTTC	CSARLYEQYF
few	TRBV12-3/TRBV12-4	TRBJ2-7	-	TGTGCCAGCAACACCCGAGGGTACGAGCAGTACTTC	CASNTRGYEQYF
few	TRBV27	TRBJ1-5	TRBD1	TGTGCCAGCAGTTCTTTTCAGGACAGGGGTAGCAATCAGCCCCAGCATTTT	CASSSFQDRGSNQPQHF
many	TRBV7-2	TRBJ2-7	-	TGTGCCAGCAGCTTAATAGCACTGGGCGAGCAGTACTTC	CASSLIALGEQYF
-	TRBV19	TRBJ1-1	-	TGTGCCAGTAGTATAACTAGCGGTACTGAAGCTTTCTTT	CASSITSGTEAFF
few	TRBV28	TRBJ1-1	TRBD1	TGTGCCAGCCGCAGGGGGCACACTGAAGCTTTCTTT	CASRRGHTEAFF
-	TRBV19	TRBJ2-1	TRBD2	TGTGCCAGTAGTATCATAGCGGGAGGACGGAATGAGCAGTTCTTC	CASSIIAGGRNEQFF
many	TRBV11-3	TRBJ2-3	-	TGTGCCAGCAGCTTAGATCCCGGCACAGATACGCAGTATTTT	CASSLDPGTDTQYF
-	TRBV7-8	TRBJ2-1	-	TGTGCCAGCAGCGAGCGACTAGAATACTACAATGAGCAGTTCTTC	CASSERLEYYNEQFF
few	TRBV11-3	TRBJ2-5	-	TGTGCCAGCAGCTTTGGTCAGAACCAAGAGACCCAGTACTTC	CASSFGQNQETQYF
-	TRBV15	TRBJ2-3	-	TGTGCCACCAGCAGAGCTGACTGGCGGGGCACAGATACGCAGTATTTT	CATSRADWRGTDTQYF
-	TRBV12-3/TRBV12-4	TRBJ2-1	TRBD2	TGTGCCAGCAAAACCCAAAGCGGGAAGGACTCCTACAATGAGCAGTTCTTC	CASKTQSGKDSYNEQFF
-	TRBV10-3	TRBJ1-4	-	TGTGCCATCAGTGAGTCCTGGGGTGAAAAACTGTTTTTT	CAISESWGEKLFF
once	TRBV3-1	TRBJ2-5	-	TGTGCCAGCAGCGCCTGGACAGTACAAGAGACCCAGTACTTC	CASSAWTVQETQYF
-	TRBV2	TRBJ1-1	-	TGTGCCAGCAGTGGGCCCGGGGACACTGAAGCTTTCTTT	CASSGPGDTEAFF
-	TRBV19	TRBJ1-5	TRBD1	TGTGCCAGTAGTATGAAGGGACAGGGGGTTGTTCAGCCCCAGCATTTT	CASSMKGQGVVQPQHF
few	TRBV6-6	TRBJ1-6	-	TGTGCCAGCAGCTGGGGGCGTTCACCCCTCCACTTT	CASSWGRSPLHF
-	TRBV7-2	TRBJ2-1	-	TGTGCCAGCAGCTTTGGGGGGGAGTGGGACAGTAACCTCTTC	CASSFGGEWDSNLF
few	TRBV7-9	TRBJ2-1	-	TGTGCCAGCAGCTTAGAGGAGCAGTTCTTC	CASSLEEQFF
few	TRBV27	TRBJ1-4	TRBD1	TGTGCCTCTTTATCCCGGACAGGTCGAGAAAAACTGTTTTTT	CASLSRTGREKLFF